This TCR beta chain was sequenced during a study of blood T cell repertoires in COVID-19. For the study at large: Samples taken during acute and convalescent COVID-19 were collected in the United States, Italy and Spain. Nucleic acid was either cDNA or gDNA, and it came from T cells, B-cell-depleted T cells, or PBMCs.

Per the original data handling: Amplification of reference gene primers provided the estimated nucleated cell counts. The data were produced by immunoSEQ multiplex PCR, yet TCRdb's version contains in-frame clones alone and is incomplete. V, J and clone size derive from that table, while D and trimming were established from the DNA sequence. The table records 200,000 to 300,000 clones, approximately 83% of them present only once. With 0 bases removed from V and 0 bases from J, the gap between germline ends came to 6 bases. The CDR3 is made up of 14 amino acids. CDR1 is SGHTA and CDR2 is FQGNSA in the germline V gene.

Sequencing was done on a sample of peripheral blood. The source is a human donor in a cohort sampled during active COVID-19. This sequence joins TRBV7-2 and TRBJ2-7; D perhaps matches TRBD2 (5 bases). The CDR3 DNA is TGTGCCAGCAGCTTAGCGGGAGACTCCTACGAGCAGTACTTC. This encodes CASSLAGDSYEQYF. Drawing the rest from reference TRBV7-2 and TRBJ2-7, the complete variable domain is GAGVSQSPSNKVTEKGKDVELRCDPISGHTALYWYRQSLGQGLEFLIYFQGNSAPDKSGLPSDRFSAERTGGSVSTLTIQRTQQEDSAVYLCASSLAGDSYEQYFGPGTRLTVT.